The clone carrying this T cell receptor (beta chain) occurred once. Its antigen is not known. This may be a read error: a much more frequent sequence differs by one nucleotide. The data are from a study of T cells in Graves' hyperthyroidism and ophthalmopathy. Study-level background: Before any treatment, at initial diagnosis, peripheral blood was collected.

Amplification of TCR beta CDR3 regions was performed using RNA transcripts as template. The HTBI set primed first-round TCR CDR3 RT-PCR. TCRdb re-called the multiplex PCR reads with MiXCR, one entry per CDR3 protein. The table shows some 460,000 distinct CDR3 sequences, with roughly 14% occurring only once. In germline, CDR1 is SGHNT, CDR2 YYREEE (reference sequence). The CDR3 has 14 amino acids. Study-wide findings and caveats: Ophthalmopathy was predicted by the model a median of roughly 6.7 months ahead of onset.

The sample consisted of blood. The clonotype originates from a woman aged 18-29 years with Graves' hyperthyroidism. This chain joins TRBV5-4 and TRBJ2-7, with D perhaps TRBD1 (6 bases). The CDR3 loop is CASNLDAGASEQYF. CDR3 nucleotides: TGTGCCAGCAACTTGGATGCAGGGGCGTCCGAGCAGTACTTC.